The T cell receptor (beta chain) under discussion was sequenced for a study of response to subunit inactivated influenza vaccine (dated 2018 in TCRdb). With respect to the entire study: The study used deep quantitative T cell receptor repertoire profiling to track responses to a trivalent subunit inactivated influenza vaccine.

This clonotype was seen a handful of times. Its antigen is currently not known. Qualities for individual bases were not recorded, and no much larger clone is one base off. Receptor amplification or capture employed RT-PCR. Sequenced on an Illumina HiSeq 2500. Through fastp at Q25 and MiXCR, TCRdb rebuilt clones from the public reads, retaining in-frame beta chains. All rows with the same CDR3 protein become a single entry with the most common DNA and genes. This sample comprises about 520,000 distinct CDR3 sequences, roughly 27% of them detected only once. The top ten constitute under 2.5% of the sample. The germline V gene yields SGHAT for CDR1 and FQNNGV for CDR2. The germline ends are 8 bases apart after V is trimmed by 2 bases and J by 1 base. The CDR3 has 14 amino acids, counting the end cysteine and phenylalanine. The kept DNA is CDR3 alone, 42 bases in frame from the first base. General findings and caveats noted by the study authors: The authors proposed that each seasonal influenza vaccination may bring in only a limited number of new T cells.

This chain joins TRBV11-2 to TRBJ1-1; TRBD1 is perhaps the D gene, given 6 matching bases. This TCR derives from a man aged 45 to 65 who received an inactivated influenza vaccine. Donor details come from another sample of the same person, matched by shared clones. This specimen was CD4+ T cells sorted from PBMCs, taken roughly 5 days after vaccination. DNA sequence: TGTGCCAGCAGCTTACTCAGGGGGAACACTGAAGCTTTCTTT. This yields the protein CASSLLRGNTEAFF.